This T cell receptor beta chain was captured in a study of T-cell reconstitution after alpha-beta-depleted transplantation in children. Unique molecular identifiers tagged the TCRbeta library. TCRdb reanalysed the PCR reads using MiXCR and keeps one entry per CDR3 protein. The table records roughly 350,000 distinct CDR3 sequences, about a sixth of them present only once. There are a few counts of this clonotype. Germline V gene lookup returns CDR1 LGHNA and CDR2 YNFKEQ. With 0 bases removed from V and 2 bases from J, the gap between germline ends came to 6 bases. This CDR3 is built from 14 residues. The chain couples TRBV4-2 to TRBJ2-3; the D is unclear. The clonotype comes from a male patient between 2 and 10 years old who had a stem cell transplant for acute lymphoblastic leukemia, so the T cells may come from the graft donor. This specimen consisted of PBMCs, mostly from graft donor cells, obtained 360 days after TCRalphabeta/CD19-depleted stem cell transplant. Here the CDR3 reads CASSQEVPTDTQYF. CDR3 DNA sequence: TGTGCCAGCAGCCAAGAAGTCCCCACAGATACGCAGTATTTT.